This TCR beta chain was found in a study of cytomegalovirus exposure and HLA in healthy donors. PCR was performed using 60 Vbeta and 13 Jbeta primers. Using immunoSEQ multiplex PCR, the repertoire was profiled, and TCRdb retains in-frame clones only, with some absent. Of 100,000 to 150,000 clones listed, around 71% are singletons. V was pared by 2 bases and J by 9 bases, with 15 bases between. CDR3 length: 14 residues. CDR1 and CDR2 (germline): SGHRS, YFSETQ. The V call is TRBV5-1, the J call TRBJ2-1; a possible D gene is TRBD2 (7 bases). The clonotype originates from a woman aged 55-70 years in good health and CMV-seropositive. The sample taken for sequencing was PBMCs. In DNA form, the CDR3 reads TGCGCCAGCAGCTTTGGGGGGGCCGCCCCTGAGCAGTTCTTC. This encodes CASSFGGAAPEQFF.